This T cell receptor (beta chain) was found in a study of PD-L1 blockade in urothelial cancer. Time point in this sample: peripheral blood 6 weeks after treatment start. About this clone itself: One end of the junction is discordant with germline, which a read error may explain.

Sequencing was performed with immunoSEQ multiplex PCR; in TCRdb, only in-frame clones are kept and a portion is missing. The sample shows some 48,000 clones, 80% to 90% of them seen only once. Germline CDR1 is SNHLY and CDR2 is FYNNEI. The CDR3 contains 17 residues. The chain joins TRBV2 to TRBJ2-5; tentative D call: TRBD1 (5 bases). The sample in question was PBMCs, obtained around atezolizumab (anti-PD-L1) treatment. This receptor was taken from a man aged 65 to 79 with urothelial cancer. The CDR3 loop is CTSSDTQPWGKKETQYF. CDR3 bases: TGTACCAGCAGTGACACCCAGCCGTGGGGCAAAAAAGAGACCCAGTACTTC.